Below are 16 T cell receptor beta chains sequenced from a single sample in a study of blood T cell repertoires in COVID-19. Clones were read by immunoSEQ multiplex PCR, and TCRdb kept only the in-frame ones, dropping some. Among 84,000 or so clones listed, around four fifths were seen once. Sequenced material: peripheral blood. These receptors all stem from an elderly man with active or convalescent COVID-19.

The chain employs TRBV19 and TRBJ2-3; D is uncertain. CDR3 length: 13 residues. Trimming removed 1 base from V and 5 bases from J, with 7 bases in between. The germline CDR1 and CDR2 sequences are LNHDA and SQIVND (reference sequence). In DNA form, the CDR3 reads TGTGCCAGTAGTATAGGTTTCGGAGATACGCAGTATTTT. It encodes CASSIGFGDTQYF.

The V call is TRBV11-2, the J call TRBJ2-3; 7 nucleotides match TRBD2. Per the germline V gene, CDR1 is SGHAT and CDR2 is FQNNGV. The CDR3 runs 19 residues. The ends lost 2 bases at V and 0 bases at J; junction bases unmatched: 14. The CDR3 protein is CASSLRVGLGTTSTDTQYF. CDR3 bases: TGTGCCAGCAGCTTACGGGTCGGGCTAGGGACTACTAGCACAGATACGCAGTATTTT.

This sequence joins TRBV14 and TRBJ1-4; D is uncertain. The CDR3 consists of 14 residues. The germline V gene encodes CDR1 SGHDN and CDR2 FVKESK. V was pared by 4 bases and J by 7 bases, with 13 bases between. CDR3 nucleotides: TGTGCCAGCAGCCTCAGGCCCACGGTTGAAAAACTGTTTTTT. It encodes CASSLRPTVEKLFF.

This clone was found a few times. The chain has TRBV6-5 and TRBJ2-7, with D unclear. The CDR3 runs to 12 residues. Germline V gives CDR1 MNHEY, CDR2 SVGAGI. With 8 bases removed from V and 2 bases from J, the gap between germline ends came to 10 bases. The CDR3 DNA reads as TGTGCCAGCCTCTCACTAACCTACGAGCAGTACGTC. Its translation: CASLSLTYEQYV.

The rearrangement links TRBV6-5 to TRBJ1-1; D unclear. Germline-derived CDR1 and CDR2 are MNHEY and SVGAGI. This CDR3 region has 14 residues. Trimming took off 3 bases at V and 6 bases at J, with 14 bases between the two ends. For the CDR3, the DNA is TGTGCCAGCAGTTATGGGCAGGCCTATGCTGAAGCTTTCTTT. Protein product: CASSYGQAYAEAFF.

The chain uses TRBV5-6 and TRBJ1-1; no reliable D call. Germline V lookup: CDR1 SGHDT, CDR2 YYEEEE. CDR3 length: 16 amino acids. V lost 1 base and J lost 1, with 14 bases in between. The CDR3 reads CASSLLGEGKNTEAFF. Written as DNA, the CDR3 is TGTGCCAGCAGCTTGCTCGGGGAGGGAAAGAACACTGAAGCTTTCTTT. Full variable domain (missing parts from reference TRBV5-6 and TRBJ1-1): DAGVTQSPTHLIKTRGQQVTLRCSPKSGHDTVSWYQQALGQGPQFIFQYYEEEERQRGNFPDRFSGHQFPNYSSELNVNALLLGDSALYLCASSLLGEGKNTEAFFGQGTRLTVV.

This clone was detected once. The chain combines TRBV19 with TRBJ1-5; possible D gene TRBD1, 6 bases. The V end was cut by 9 bases, the J end by 5 bases, with 14 bases between. The CDR3 consists of 13 residues. Germline V CDR1 and CDR2: LNHDA, SQIVND (reference sequence). In DNA form, the CDR3 reads TGTGCCAGCAGTGCAGGGGATGATCAGCCCCAGCATTTT. Its translation is CASSAGDDQPQHF.

The chain is built from TRBV6-6 and TRBJ1-5, with D maybe TRBD1 (5 bases). This CDR3 contains 14 residues. CDR1 is MNHNY, CDR2 SVGAGI, per germline (reference sequence). Trimming took 3 bases from V and 5 from J, leaving 11 bases between them. The CDR3 protein is CASSYDSRDQPQHF. The DNA of the CDR3 is TGTGCCAGCAGTTATGACAGTAGGGATCAGCCCCAGCATTTT.

This rearrangement joins TRBV19 to TRBJ1-1; 9 bases are a match to TRBD1. The CDR3 loop spans 15 amino acids. CDR1 and CDR2 (germline): LNHDA, SQIVND (reference sequence). The junction had 10 bases not matched to a gene; V was cut back by 5 bases and J by 6 bases. CDR3 residues: CASSPSGTGRPEAFF. DNA for the CDR3: TGTGCCAGTAGTCCCTCGGGGACAGGGCGACCTGAAGCTTTCTTT.

V is TRBV3-1 (or the pseudogene TRBV3-2) and J is TRBJ1-2, with a tentative D call TRBD1 (5 bases). The V gene's germline CDR1 is LGHDT and CDR2 YNNKEL (reference sequence). The ends were cut back, 4 bases at V and 7 bases at J, with 19 bases in the middle. This CDR3 comprises 15 residues. DNA of the CDR3: TGTGCCAGCAGCCCATCACTCAACTGGGGCTTTGGCTACACCTTC. Its translation is CASSPSLNWGFGYTF.

This clone was seen a few times. V gene TRBV27 combines with J gene TRBJ1-1; 7 bases map to TRBD1. Germline loops: CDR1 MNHEY, CDR2 SMNVEV (reference sequence). The CDR3 length is 14 residues. J lost 0 bases, V lost 4 bases, and 2 bases had no gene match. The CDR3 DNA sequence: TGTGCCAGCAGTTCGGACAGGATGAACACTGAAGCTTTCTTT. It translates to CASSSDRMNTEAFF.

CDR3 protein: CASSGGADTQYF. CDR3 bases: TGTGCCAGTAGTGGGGGGGCAGATACGCAGTATTTT. V is TRBV19 and J is TRBJ2-3; 7 positions match TRBD2. The CDR3 has 12 amino acids. The V segment lost 5 bases and the J segment 4 bases; nucleotides outside the gene matches: 0. CDR1 and CDR2 from the germline V gene are LNHDA and SQIVND (reference sequence). The complete variable domain, with remaining parts taken from reference TRBV19 and TRBJ2-3, reads DGGITQSPKYLFRKEGQNVTLSCEQNLNHDAMYWYRQDPGQGLRLIYYSQIVNDFQKGDIAEGYSVSREKKESFPLTVTSAQKNPTAFYLCASSGGADTQYFGPGTRLTVL.

The chain carries TRBV19 and TRBJ2-2; no clear D. Trimming stripped 4 bases from V and 7 bases from J, with 13 bases between. The germline V gene has CDR1 LNHDA and CDR2 SQIVND (reference sequence). The CDR3 length is 14 residues. CDR3 residues: CASSTPTQVGELFF. The DNA of the CDR3 is TGTGCCAGTAGTACCCCTACGCAAGTCGGGGAGCTGTTTTTT.

The V and J genes are TRBV18 and TRBJ1-3; tentative D call: TRBD1 (5 bases). The CDR3 sequence is 13 residues long. Trimming took off 5 bases at V and 0 bases at J, with 5 bases between the two ends. Germline CDR1 reads KGHSH; CDR2 reads LQKENI. The CDR3 coding sequence is TGTGCCAGCTCAGACAGCTCTGGAAACACCATATATTTT. It codes for CASSDSSGNTIYF. The variable domain in full, completed from reference TRBV18 and TRBJ1-3, reads NAGVMQNPRHLVRRRGQEARLRCSPMKGHSHVYWYRQLPEEGLKFMVYLQKENIIDESGMPKERFSAEFPKEGPSILRIQQVVRGDSAAYFCASSDSSGNTIYFGEGSWLTVV.

The rearrangement joins TRBV5-1 to TRBJ2-1, with TRBD2 identical over 9 bases. This CDR3 has 13 residues. Trimming took 5 bases from V and 8 from J; bases not matched to a gene: 5. Germline CDR1 reads SGHRS; CDR2 reads YFSETQ. CDR3 DNA: TGCGCCAGCAGGGCTAGCGGGAAATATGAGCAGTTCTTC. Amino acids: CASRASGKYEQFF.

J is TRBJ2-5 and V is TRBV3-1 (or the pseudogene TRBV3-2), with 8 bases matching TRBD1. CDR3 length equals 15 residues. Looked up from germline, CDR1 is LGHDT and CDR2 is YNNKEL (reference sequence). The junction had 13 bases not matched to a gene; V was cut back by 8 bases and J by 5 bases. The CDR3 region is CASRPWTGFSETQYF. The CDR3 DNA reads TGTGCCAGCCGCCCTTGGACAGGGTTTAGCGAGACCCAGTACTTC.